This T cell receptor beta chain was profiled in a study of T cell repertoires in cytomegalovirus infection (dated by TCRdb to the late 2010s). At the level of the whole study: Donor HLA type was relevant to the analysis, because carriage of CMV infection together with the matching HLA type was indicated by public TCR beta signatures.

This clonotype was seen a few times. This clone's antigen is unknown. Base qualities are missing; no much larger clone stands one base away. What the research found in general, with its limitations: In the ex vivo response, HLA-C-restricted CMV-specific TCR beta clonotypes were dominant, and in two of eight donors the single most frequent clonotype came from this HLA-C-restricted group. In both this cohort and an independent cohort of 350 to 400 donors, the cumulative frequency of public TCR beta family members distinguished carriers of CMV infection plus the relevant HLA type.

The instrument given in TCRdb is Illumina HiSeq 1500. Clones were called with MiXCR by TCRdb after fastp trimmed the public reads at Q25, and only in-frame beta chains were retained. Each CDR3 protein appears once, grouped with its most common genes and DNA. Within this sample are 350,000 to 550,000 distinct CDR3 sequences, with approximately 33% of them counted one time only. The leading ten clones occupy approximately 14% of the sample. Including cysteine and phenylalanine, the CDR3 has 13 amino acids. Just CDR3 DNA is preserved here, 39 bases in frame from base 1. Trimming takes 5 bases from V and 5 bases from J, and the germline ends sit 12 bases apart.

Sequencing used PBMCs. The TCR was taken from a human donor in good health (CMV status not recorded). Some clones in this sample may be carry-over from other donors' samples. Recombination connected TRBV12-3 or TRBV12-4 to TRBJ1-2; perhaps TRBD1 is the D gene, with 5 bases matching. For the CDR3, the sequence is CASSKDEGYGYTF. The nucleotide sequence is TGTGCCAGCAGTAAAGACGAGGGGTATGGCTACACCTTC.